These 23 T cell receptor beta chains were sequenced from one sample in a study of shared clonotypes between healthy human individuals. The data were produced by immunoSEQ multiplex PCR, yet TCRdb's version contains in-frame clones alone and is incomplete. The table includes around 600,000 clones, more than 95% detected once. Sequenced: naive CD4+ T cells sorted from blood. Stated subset: CD45RA+ positively selected. These receptor sequences come from a woman in her 30s in good health.

V and J are TRBV10-3 and TRBJ1-1; D is unclear. V lost 1 base, J lost 1 base, and 7 bases lay in between. The CDR3 has 14 residues. Germline V gene data show CDR1 as ENHRY and CDR2 as SYGVKD. This chain's CDR3 is CAISEFGENTEAFF. The CDR3 bases are TGTGCCATCAGTGAGTTTGGGGAGAACACTGAAGCTTTCTTT.

In DNA, the CDR3 is TGTGCCAGCTCAGTTCGAAGCTTAGCGGGAGAATTATATTCTTACGAGCAGTACTTC. It is translated as CASSVRSLAGELYSYEQYF. The gene calls are TRBV18 and TRBJ2-7; TRBD2 matches at 9 bases. This CDR3 contains 19 residues. Per the germline V gene, CDR1 is KGHSH and CDR2 is LQKENI. Losses at the gene ends were 5 bases for V and 4 bases for J; bases not matched to a gene: 21.

The gene calls are TRBV5-4 and TRBJ2-7, with TRBD2 matching 10 bases. The CDR3 loop spans 17 amino acids. V lost 4 bases and J lost 3; bases outside the gene matches: 13. Germline V gene lookup returns CDR1 SGHNT and CDR2 YYREEE (reference sequence). CDR3 bases: TGTGCCAGCAGCCGAGGCCTAGCGGGGGAGATCCTCTACGAGCAGTACTTC. Translation: CASSRGLAGEILYEQYF.

The chain's CDR3 is CATSGEGTGRGTQYF. Written as DNA, the CDR3 is TGTGCCACCAGCGGTGAGGGGACAGGAAGGGGGACCCAGTACTTC. The chain couples TRBV15 to TRBJ2-5; 8 bases map to TRBD1. V dropped 5 bases and J dropped 7; count of bases not matched to a gene: 12. CDR1 is LNHNV, CDR2 YYDKDF, per germline (reference sequence). The CDR3 runs to 15 residues.

This chain connects TRBV6-1 to TRBJ2-3; 9 bases align to TRBD1. J was trimmed by 0 bases and V by 9 bases; bases with no gene match: 4. Germline CDR1 MNHNS, CDR2 SASEGT. There are 14 residues in the CDR3. The DNA for the CDR3 is TGTGCCAGTGACAGGGGGGCTAGCACAGATACGCAGTATTTT. This sequence encodes CASDRGASTDTQYF.

J is TRBJ1-5 and V is TRBV6-1, with D perhaps TRBD1 (6 bases). V lost 7 bases and J lost 7, with 14 bases in between. Germline V lookup: CDR1 MNHNS, CDR2 SASEGT. This CDR3 has 13 residues. The CDR3: CASNRGASQPQHF. DNA for the CDR3: TGTGCCAGCAATAGGGGGGCCTCCCAGCCCCAGCATTTT.

The gene calls are TRBV7-3 and TRBJ2-1; D uncertain. V was trimmed by 5 bases and J by 3 bases, leaving 8 bases between them. The germline V gene has CDR1 SGHTA and CDR2 FQGTGA. The CDR3 has 13 residues. CDR3 region: CASSDGSYNEQFF. The CDR3 DNA reads TGTGCCAGCAGCGATGGTAGCTACAATGAGCAGTTCTTC. Combining the CDR3 with reference TRBV7-3 and TRBJ2-1 gives the whole variable domain GAGVSQTPSNKVTEKGKYVELRCDPISGHTALYWYRQSLGQGPEFLIYFQGTGAADDSGLPNDRFFAVRPEGSVSTLKIQRTERGDSAVYLCASSDGSYNEQFFGPGTRLTVL.

This sequence joins TRBV28 and TRBJ2-7, with 7 bases lining up with TRBD2. Losses at the gene ends were 9 bases for V and 7 bases for J; bases not matched to a gene: 12. The germline gives CDR1 MDHEN, CDR2 SYDVKM. The CDR3 length is 13 residues. The CDR3 DNA follows: TGTGCCAGTCAAACTAGCGCCGGGGGTGAGCAGTACTTC. It is translated as CASQTSAGGEQYF.

The chain is built from TRBV19 and TRBJ2-1; the D gene is possibly TRBD1 (7 bases). Trimming cost V 0 bases and J 8 bases, with 14 bases left between them. This CDR3 is built from 15 residues. Germline CDR1 reads LNHDA; CDR2 reads SQIVND (reference sequence). As DNA, the CDR3 is TGTGCCAGTAGTATAGAGGCAGGGGGGTGGTATGAGCAGTTCTTC. It translates to CASSIEAGGWYEQFF. Full variable domain (rest looked up from reference TRBV19 and TRBJ2-1): DGGITQSPKYLFRKEGQNVTLSCEQNLNHDAMYWYRQDPGQGLRLIYYSQIVNDFQKGDIAEGYSVSREKKESFPLTVTSAQKNPTAFYLCASSIEAGGWYEQFFGPGTRLTVL.

The V gene is TRBV4-1, the J gene TRBJ1-2; tentative D call: TRBD1 (5 bases). Between the trimmed V and J ends, which lost 5 bases and 7 bases, there was a span of 23 bases. The germline CDR1 and CDR2 sequences are MGHRA and YSYEKL. The CDR3 length is 16 residues. The CDR3 sequence is CASSSSEGWLGTGYTF. The CDR3 DNA follows: TGCGCCAGCAGCTCAAGCGAGGGGTGGCTGGGGACTGGCTACACCTTC.

This clone was counted a single time. V usage is TRBV28 and J usage is TRBJ2-3; the match to TRBD1 covers 7 bases. The length of the CDR3 is 15 residues. From germline, CDR1 is MDHEN and CDR2 SYDVKM. The J segment lost 2 bases and the V segment lost 6 bases, leaving 8 bases of the junction unmatched. In DNA form, the CDR3 reads TGTGCCAGCAGCCTCCTGGACAGGAACACAGATACGCAGTATTTT. Translated: CASSLLDRNTDTQYF. The entire variable domain, with the rest obtained from reference TRBV28 and TRBJ2-3, is as follows: DVKVTQSSRYLVKRTGEKVFLECVQDMDHENMFWYRQDPGLGLRLIYFSYDVKMKEKGDIPEGYSVSREKKERFSLILESASTNQTSMYLCASSLLDRNTDTQYFGPGTRLTVL.

The chain links TRBV21-1 to TRBJ2-2; the table's D gene call, TRBD2, was not cross checked with the DNA. TRBV21-1 is a pseudogene segment. CDR3 length: 11 residues. CDR3 nucleotides: TGTGCCAGCACCCTTACCGGGGAGCTGTTTTTT. It codes for CASTLTGELFF.

This clone was seen only a few times. Other DNA sequences in this specimen translate into the identical CDR3. The gene calls are TRBV5-1 and TRBJ2-7; 10 positions agree with TRBD2. CDR3 size: 14 residues. Germline lookup yields CDR1 SGHRS and CDR2 YFSETQ. V was clipped by 3 bases and J by 1 base; unmatched bases: 1. DNA of the CDR3: TGCGCCAGCAGCTGGACTAGCGGTTCCTACGAGCAGTACTTC. As protein: CASSWTSGSYEQYF.

The chain combines TRBV11-2 with TRBJ2-1; the D is unclear. Germline V CDR1 and CDR2: SGHAT, FQNNGV. The CDR3 totals 12 residues. V was cut by 4 bases and J by 9 bases, with 10 bases left in between. The CDR3 DNA follows: TGTGCCAGCAGCTCCAAACCCGGTGAGCAGTTCTTC. Translating it yields CASSSKPGEQFF.

This sequence joins TRBV30 and TRBJ1-3; TRBD1 matches 7 bases. Unmatched junction bases numbered 7, after V lost 1 base and J lost 4 bases. Germline loops: CDR1 GTSNPN, CDR2 SVGIG (reference sequence). The CDR3 contains 15 residues. The CDR3 DNA reads TGTGCCTGGAGTGGAGGGGACAGCCTAGGAAACACCATATATTTT. Protein sequence: CAWSGGDSLGNTIYF.

The chain couples TRBV19 to TRBJ1-5; a possible D gene is TRBD1 (6 bases). CDR1 and CDR2 (germline): LNHDA, SQIVND (reference sequence). The CDR3 is made up of 15 amino acids. Trimming stripped 5 bases from V and 0 bases from J, with 11 bases between. Here the CDR3 DNA reads TGTGCCAGTAGTTTAGGACAGATTAGCAATCAGCCCCAGCATTTT. As protein: CASSLGQISNQPQHF.

The chain employs TRBV5-1 and TRBJ1-4; D is perhaps TRBD1 (5 bases). This CDR3 has 14 amino acids. Germline V lookup: CDR1 SGHRS, CDR2 YFSETQ. With 4 bases removed from V and 5 bases from J, the gap between germline ends came to 12 bases. CDR3 bases: TGCGCCAGCAGCCACGGGACCGAGAATGAAAAACTGTTTTTT. Residues: CASSHGTENEKLFF.

This chain uses TRBV5-8 with TRBJ1-3, with D tentatively TRBD1 (5 bases). Trimming shortened V by 5 bases and J by 4 bases, and 19 bases separated the two germline ends. The CDR3 has 16 residues. Germline values: CDR1 SGHTS, CDR2 YDEGEE. CDR3 in DNA: TGTGCCAGCAGTTTGTCGGGGACCCGATCCGGAAACACCATATATTTT. Translated: CASSLSGTRSGNTIYF.

The chain joins TRBV6-4 to TRBJ2-7; D remains unclear. Deletions cut 7 bases from V and 2 bases from J, with 12 bases between. The CDR3 length is 13 residues. Germline V gene data show CDR1 as MRHNA and CDR2 as SNTAGT. The CDR3, as DNA: TGTGCCAGCACCGCGTTGTTCGCCTACGAGCAGTACTTC. Translated: CASTALFAYEQYF.

The genes are TRBV7-3 and TRBJ2-1, with 15 bases matching TRBD2. J lost 8 bases, V lost 5 bases, and 10 bases had no gene match. The germline CDR1 and CDR2 sequences are SGHTA and FQGTGA. The CDR3 sequence is 17 residues long. CDR3 in DNA: TGTGCCAGCAGCACTGGACTAGCGGGAGGGGGCATCGATGAGCAGTTCTTC. This encodes CASSTGLAGGGIDEQFF.

This sequence joins TRBV28 and TRBJ2-6; D is ambiguous. From germline, CDR1 is MDHEN and CDR2 SYDVKM. This CDR3 has 16 residues. Trimming removed 3 bases from V and 2 bases from J, with 11 bases in between. This CDR3 reads CASSFPPGTGANVLTF. The CDR3 DNA sequence: TGTGCCAGCAGTTTCCCCCCGGGTACTGGGGCCAACGTCCTGACTTTC.

The J gene is TRBJ1-3, the V gene TRBV6-1; D perhaps matches TRBD1 (6 bases). The V end lost 4 bases, the J end lost 4 bases, and 14 bases lay between the germline ends. The CDR3 loop spans 15 amino acids. CDR1 is MNHNS and CDR2 is SASEGT in the germline V gene. CDR3 residues: CASSGGQSTGNTIYF. For the CDR3, the DNA is TGTGCCAGCAGTGGAGGACAGTCTACAGGAAACACCATATATTTT.

V usage is TRBV6-6 and J usage is TRBJ2-5; TRBD2 agrees at 7 bases. This CDR3 contains 14 residues. V lost 4 bases, J lost 7 bases, and 9 bases stayed unmatched. Germline-derived CDR1 and CDR2 are MNHNY and SVGAGI (reference sequence). The CDR3, as DNA: TGTGCCAGCAGTTCATTAGACTCGGGGGGGACCCAGTACTTC. This gives the protein CASSSLDSGGTQYF.